Listed here are 21 T cell receptor beta chains from one sample, sequenced in a study of T cell repertoires in cytomegalovirus infection. Their cognate antigens are unknown. One entry per CDR3 protein, called by TCRdb with MiXCR from the reads. The sample contains 650,000 to 900,000 distinct CDR3 sequences, 30% to 35% of which appear only once. The sequences come from cultured CD8+ T cells from PBMCs, collected from culture after CMV antigen stimulation. The receptors were sampled from a human donor in good health (CMV status not recorded). Some clones in this sample may be carry-over from other donors' samples.

This clonotype appeared a single time. The chain employs TRBV20-1 and TRBJ2-7; TRBD1 matches 7 bases. With 0 bases clipped from V and 0 bases from J, the junction kept 5 bases outside the gene matches. Germline V gives CDR1 DFQATT, CDR2 SNEGSKA (reference sequence). The CDR3 covers 15 residues. For the CDR3, the DNA is TGCAGTGCTAGAGATCTAGGGGGCCTCTCCTACGAGCAGTACTTC. Its protein is CSARDLGGLSYEQYF.

This clonotype appeared many times. This rearrangement joins TRBV7-2 to TRBJ2-3; D ambiguous. From germline, CDR1 is SGHTA and CDR2 FQGNSA. The CDR3 has 13 residues. V lost 5 bases and J 2 bases, leaving 8 bases between the germline ends. The CDR3 reads CASSLLFTDTQYF. The CDR3 DNA reads TGTGCCAGCAGCCTGCTCTTCACAGATACGCAGTATTTT. The full variable domain, completed using reference TRBV7-2 and TRBJ2-3, is GAGVSQSPSNKVTEKGKDVELRCDPISGHTALYWYRQSLGQGLEFLIYFQGNSAPDKSGLPSDRFSAERTGGSVSTLTIQRTQQEDSAVYLCASSLLFTDTQYFGPGTRLTVL.

The chain joins TRBV12-3 or TRBV12-4 to TRBJ2-1, with D perhaps TRBD2 (5 bases). The CDR3 totals 14 residues. V lost 7 bases, J lost 7 bases, and 17 bases lay in between. Here the CDR3 reads CASTLAGVWNEQFF. The CDR3 DNA reads as TGTGCCAGCACCTTAGCCGGGGTGTGGAATGAGCAGTTCTTC.

This clonotype has a count of ten or more. The chain links TRBV12-3 or TRBV12-4 to TRBJ1-1; no definite D call. V was shortened by 7 bases and J by 6 bases, with 15 bases between the two germline ends. The CDR3 spans 13 residues. The CDR3 sequence is CASKIRTLPEAFF. In nucleotides, the CDR3 is TGTGCCAGCAAAATTAGGACCCTCCCTGAAGCTTTCTTT.

In this sample, this clonotype turned up many times. This chain uses TRBV7-6 with TRBJ1-1, with D hard to call. Trimming stripped 1 base from V and 7 bases from J, with 7 bases between. This CDR3 has 12 residues. Germline V gives CDR1 SGHVS, CDR2 FNYEAQ. The CDR3 nucleotides are TGTGCCAGCAGCTTAGTCTGGGGTGAAGCTTTCTTT. It encodes CASSLVWGEAFF.

This clonotype was observed a handful of times. V is TRBV12-3 or TRBV12-4 and J is TRBJ2-1; D possibly corresponds to TRBD2 (5 bases). The V end was cut by 6 bases, the J end by 8 bases, with 11 bases between. This CDR3 contains 12 residues. CDR3 DNA: TGTGCCAGCAGCTCAGGAGGCCATGAGCAGTTCTTC. This codes for CASSSGGHEQFF.

The gene calls are TRBV4-1 and TRBJ1-1; no firm D call. V lost 4 bases to trimming and J lost 3 bases, with 18 bases between them. CDR1 MGHRA and CDR2 YSYEKL come from the germline V gene. The CDR3 spans 16 residues. CDR3 bases: TGCGCCAGCAGCCTCCTTGTCTCTCGGAGCGACACTGAAGCTTTCTTT. Translation: CASSLLVSRSDTEAFF.

V gene TRBV6-5 combines with J gene TRBJ1-5; no definite D call. Germline lookup yields CDR1 MNHEY and CDR2 SVGAGI. The CDR3 sequence is 15 residues long. Trimming removed 2 bases at V and 0 bases at J, with 8 bases between. The CDR3 DNA reads as TGTGCCAGCAGTTACGATCCTTATAGCAATCAGCCCCAGCATTTT. It is translated as CASSYDPYSNQPQHF.

The rearrangement joins TRBV27 to TRBJ1-2; the D gene is possibly TRBD1 (6 bases). The germline V and J ends were trimmed by 0 bases and 5 bases, with 10 bases remaining between them. This CDR3 has 14 residues. Germline V gives CDR1 MNHEY, CDR2 SMNVEV (reference sequence). The CDR3 is CASSLSTGRYGYTF. The CDR3 DNA is TGTGCCAGCAGTTTATCCACAGGGAGGTATGGCTACACCTTC.

This clonotype has just a few counts. J is TRBJ1-3 and V is TRBV27; the D is unclear. Trimming shortened V by 6 bases and J by 6 bases, and 6 bases separated the two germline ends. This CDR3 is built from 11 residues. Germline V gene sequence: CDR1 MNHEY, CDR2 SMNVEV (reference sequence). The CDR3: CASSHLNTIYF. In DNA, the CDR3 is TGTGCCAGCAGCCATTTAAACACCATATATTTT.

The V call is TRBV12-3 or TRBV12-4, the J call TRBJ1-2; D may be TRBD1 (6 bases). Between the trimmed V and J ends, which lost 5 bases and 10 bases, there was a span of 20 bases. The CDR3 loop spans 14 amino acids. The DNA for the CDR3 is TGTGCCAGCAGTGAACTGGGACAATCAAAACCCTACACCTTC. Encoded protein: CASSELGQSKPYTF.

The chain employs TRBV6-5 and TRBJ2-5; TRBD1 agrees at 7 bases. The V gene end was trimmed by 4 bases and the J gene end by 1 base; junction bases not matched to a gene: 24. CDR1 is MNHEY, CDR2 SVGAGI, per germline. The length of the CDR3 is 21 residues. CDR3 bases: TGTGCCAGCAGTTCCTCGGTTCCTATTAAGGTGGACAGGACGCCCCAAGAGACCCAGTACTTC. It codes for CASSSSVPIKVDRTPQETQYF.

V and J are TRBV27 and TRBJ2-7; 9 bases line up with TRBD1. J gave up 4 bases and V 5 bases, and 12 bases lay outside the gene matches. Germline V CDR1 and CDR2: MNHEY, SMNVEV (reference sequence). There are 16 residues in the CDR3. CDR3 nucleotides: TGTGCCAGCAGTCCGAGATTAGGACAGGGGCTATACGAGCAGTACTTC. Translation gives CASSPRLGQGLYEQYF.

The CDR3 nucleotides are TGCGCCAGCAGCCAAGATACAGGGGGCCTGAACGAGCAGTACTTC. Protein sequence: CASSQDTGGLNEQYF. This chain connects TRBV4-1 to TRBJ2-7; 9 nucleotides agree with TRBD1. CDR3 length equals 15 residues. Germline-derived CDR1 and CDR2 are MGHRA and YSYEKL. V trimming: 0 bases; J trimming: 5 bases; junction bases outside the gene matches: 5.

The gene calls are TRBV19 and TRBJ2-1; D is unclear. The CDR3 loop spans 11 amino acids. The ends were cut back, 3 bases at V and 5 bases at J, with 2 bases in the middle. Per the germline V gene, CDR1 is LNHDA and CDR2 is SQIVND (reference sequence). This CDR3 is CASSMNNEQFF. DNA of the CDR3: TGTGCCAGTAGTATGAACAATGAGCAGTTCTTC.

The chain uses TRBV10-3 and TRBJ2-1; 8 nucleotides line up with TRBD1. Germline V lookup: CDR1 ENHRY, CDR2 SYGVKD. With 4 bases clipped from V and 7 bases from J, the junction kept 6 bases outside the gene matches. CDR3 size: 14 residues. In nucleotides, the CDR3 is TGTGCCATCAGTGGGGGACAGGCGGATAATGAGCAGTTCTTC. Translation: CAISGGQADNEQFF.

The chain joins TRBV20-1 to TRBJ1-3; D unclear. The V and J ends lost 1 base and 0 bases respectively, with 10 bases between them. This CDR3 comprises 15 residues. CDR1 is DFQATT and CDR2 is SNEGSKA in the germline V gene (reference sequence). Here the CDR3 reads CSARGPPSSGNTIYF. CDR3 sequence (DNA): TGCAGTGCTAGAGGTCCGCCGAGCTCTGGAAACACCATATATTTT.

The rearrangement uses TRBV7-9 and TRBJ1-2, with TRBD1 identical over 7 bases. With 2 bases clipped from V and 8 bases from J, the junction kept 14 bases outside the gene matches. This CDR3 region has 16 residues. From germline, CDR1 is SEHNR and CDR2 FQNEAQ (reference sequence). The CDR3 loop reads CASSLSAGQSYLGYTF. The CDR3 nucleotides read TGTGCCAGCAGCTTATCGGCGGGACAGAGCTATCTCGGCTACACCTTC.

This clonotype was seen once. This rearrangement joins TRBV7-4 to TRBJ2-3; D ambiguous. Trimming left V 1 base short and J 2 bases short, with 7 bases between. Germline V lookup: CDR1 SGHVT, CDR2 SQSDAQ. The CDR3 contains 14 residues. In DNA, the CDR3 is TGTGCCAGCAGCTTAGACTATACCACAGATACGCAGTATTTT. Translating gives CASSLDYTTDTQYF.

The chain combines TRBV11-2 with TRBJ2-7; D not resolved. Germline lookup yields CDR1 SGHAT and CDR2 FQNNGV. Trimming stripped 2 bases from V and 0 bases from J, with 8 bases between. The CDR3 length is 14 residues. The CDR3 sequence: CASSLSQISYEQYV. DNA of the CDR3: TGTGCCAGCAGCTTATCCCAGATCTCCTACGAGCAGTACGTC.

In its sample, this clonotype was seen a few times. The rearrangement uses TRBV25-1 and TRBJ2-5, with D perhaps matching TRBD1 (5 bases). The CDR3 is 16 residues long. CDR1 and CDR2 (germline): MGHDK, SYGVNS. V gave up 1 base and J gave up 0 bases, with 12 bases separating them. CDR3: CASSEFLGVYQETQYF. CDR3 bases: TGTGCCAGCAGTGAATTTCTAGGGGTCTACCAAGAGACCCAGTACTTC.